This TCR beta chain is drawn from a study of T cell repertoires in cytomegalovirus infection. Study in general: Public TCR beta signature analysis indicated the presence of both CMV infection and matching HLA type.

The sample holds a few counts of this clonotype. TCRdb reanalysed the reads using MiXCR and keeps one entry per CDR3 protein. This sample has under 800,000 distinct CDR3 sequences, with 24% found just once. The CDR3 is 17 residues long. CDR1 and CDR2 from the germline V gene are LNHDA and SQIVND (reference sequence). With V trimmed by 1 base and J by 3 bases, 9 bases remained unmatched. Sequencing was performed on CD8+ T cells from PBMCs. The chain links TRBV19 to TRBJ2-7, with 10 bases that match TRBD2. The receptor's source is a human donor in good health (CMV status not recorded). Some clones in this sample may be carry-over from other donors' samples. Here the CDR3 DNA reads TGTGCCAGTAGTATAGGAGGTAGGCTAGCGGGGGACTACGAGCAGTACTTC. Its translation is CASSIGGRLAGDYEQYF.